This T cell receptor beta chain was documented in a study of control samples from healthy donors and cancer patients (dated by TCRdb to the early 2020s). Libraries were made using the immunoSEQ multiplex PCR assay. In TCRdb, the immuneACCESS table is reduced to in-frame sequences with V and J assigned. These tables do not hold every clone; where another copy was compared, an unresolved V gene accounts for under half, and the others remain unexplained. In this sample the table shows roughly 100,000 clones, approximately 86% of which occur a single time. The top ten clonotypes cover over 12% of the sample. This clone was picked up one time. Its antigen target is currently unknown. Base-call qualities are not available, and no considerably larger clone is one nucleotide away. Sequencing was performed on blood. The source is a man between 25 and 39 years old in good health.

The sequenced DNA: TGTGCCAGCAGTTACACAGCGGAGAAAGCTTTCTTT. Protein translation: CASSYTAEKAFF. This sequence uses TRBV2 and TRBJ1-1; no confident D gene assignment can be made. As encoded in the germline V gene, CDR1 is SNHLY while CDR2 is FYNNEI. The CDR3 goes from the cysteine to the phenylalanine over 12 residues. The retained sequence is limited to the CDR3, 36 bases, with the frame set at the first base. The junction shows trimming of 5 bases on V and 9 bases on J, plus 13 bases between the germline ends.